The sequence of this T cell receptor (beta chain) was determined in a study of a mutant IDH1 vaccine in newly diagnosed glioma. Study background: Treated patients were approximately 62% male, around 38% female, mean age roughly 40 years.

Some clones are missing from TCRdb's copy, which holds only in-frame ones; the method was immunoSEQ multiplex PCR. The sample contains about 65,000 clones, 70% to 90% of which appear only once. As for time point: week 23, last vaccination. Mutant IDH1 20-mer peptide, at 300 ug, made up each vaccine dose, with topical imiquimod. Of note for this clone: What it binds is not known.

The sequences come from PBMCs, collected from a glioma patient whose treatment included an IDH1 peptide vaccine. This TCR was sampled from a man aged 25 to 45 with glioma.

Here the CDR3 reads CASSLAGGGNQPQHF. The CDR3 DNA sequence: TGTGCCAGCAGCTTAGCAGGAGGCGGCAATCAGCCCCAGCATTTT. The V and J genes are TRBV7-9 and TRBJ1-5; D gene uncertain. There are 15 residues in the CDR3. Per the germline V gene, CDR1 is SEHNR and CDR2 is FQNEAQ (reference sequence). V lost 0 bases, J lost 2 bases, and 8 bases lay in between.